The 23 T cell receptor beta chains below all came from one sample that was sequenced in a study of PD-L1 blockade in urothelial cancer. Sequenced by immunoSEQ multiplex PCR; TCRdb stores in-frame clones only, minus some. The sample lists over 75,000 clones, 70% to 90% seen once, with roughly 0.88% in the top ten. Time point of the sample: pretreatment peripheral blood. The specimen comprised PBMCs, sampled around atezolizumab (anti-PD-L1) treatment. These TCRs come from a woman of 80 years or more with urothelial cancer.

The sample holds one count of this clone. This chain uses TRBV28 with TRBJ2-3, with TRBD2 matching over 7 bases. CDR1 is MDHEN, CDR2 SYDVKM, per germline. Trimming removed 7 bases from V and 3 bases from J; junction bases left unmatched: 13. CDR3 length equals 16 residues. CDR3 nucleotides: TGTGCCAGCACCCTGGGGGGAGGGATGGAAACAGATACGCAGTATTTT. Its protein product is CASTLGGGMETDTQYF. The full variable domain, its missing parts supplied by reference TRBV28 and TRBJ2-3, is DVKVTQSSRYLVKRTGEKVFLECVQDMDHENMFWYRQDPGLGLRLIYFSYDVKMKEKGDIPEGYSVSREKKERFSLILESASTNQTSMYLCASTLGGGMETDTQYFGPGTRLTVL.

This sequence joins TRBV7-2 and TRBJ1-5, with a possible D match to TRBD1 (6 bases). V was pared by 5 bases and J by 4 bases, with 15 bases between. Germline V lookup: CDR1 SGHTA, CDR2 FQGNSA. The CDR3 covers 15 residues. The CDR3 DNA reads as TGTGCCAGCAGCGCACGTACAGGGTTGAATCAGCCCCAGCATTTT. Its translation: CASSARTGLNQPQHF.

The CDR3 sequence: CASSVSGSSYEQYF. CDR3 nucleotides: TGCGCCAGCAGCGTTAGCGGGAGCAGCTACGAGCAGTACTTC. The V and J genes are TRBV5-1 and TRBJ2-7, with 9 nucleotides matching TRBD2. Trimming cost V 4 bases and J 3 bases; bases outside gene matches: 5. CDR3 size: 14 residues. Germline values: CDR1 SGHRS, CDR2 YFSETQ.

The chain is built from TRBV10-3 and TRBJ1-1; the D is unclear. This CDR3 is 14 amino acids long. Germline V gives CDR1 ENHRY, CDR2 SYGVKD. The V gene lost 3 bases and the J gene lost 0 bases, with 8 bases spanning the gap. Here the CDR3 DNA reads TGTGCCATCAGTGATCCAGGTATGAACACTGAAGCTTTCTTT. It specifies CAISDPGMNTEAFF.

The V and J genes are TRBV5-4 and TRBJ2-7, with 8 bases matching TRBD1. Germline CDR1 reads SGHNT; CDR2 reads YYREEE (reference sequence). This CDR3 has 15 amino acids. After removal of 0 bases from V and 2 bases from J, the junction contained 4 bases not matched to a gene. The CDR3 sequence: CASSLGQGIPYEQYF. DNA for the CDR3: TGTGCCAGCAGCTTGGGACAGGGGATACCCTACGAGCAGTACTTC.

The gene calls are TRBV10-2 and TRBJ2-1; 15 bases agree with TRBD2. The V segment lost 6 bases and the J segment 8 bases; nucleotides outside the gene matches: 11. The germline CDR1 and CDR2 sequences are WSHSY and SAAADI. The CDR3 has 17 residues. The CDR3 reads CASRDRLGLAGGDEQFF. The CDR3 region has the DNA TGCGCCAGCAGAGACCGTCTGGGACTAGCGGGAGGCGATGAGCAGTTCTTC.

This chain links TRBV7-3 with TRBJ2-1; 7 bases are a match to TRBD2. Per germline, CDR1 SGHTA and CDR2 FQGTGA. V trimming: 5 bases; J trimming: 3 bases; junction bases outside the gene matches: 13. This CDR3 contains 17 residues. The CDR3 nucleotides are TGTGCCAGCAGCCGTCTCGGCTCGGGAGGAGGCTACAATGAGCAGTTCTTC. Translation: CASSRLGSGGGYNEQFF. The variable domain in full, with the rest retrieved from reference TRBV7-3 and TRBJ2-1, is GAGVSQTPSNKVTEKGKYVELRCDPISGHTALYWYRQSLGQGPEFLIYFQGTGAADDSGLPNDRFFAVRPEGSVSTLKIQRTERGDSAVYLCASSRLGSGGGYNEQFFGPGTRLTVL.

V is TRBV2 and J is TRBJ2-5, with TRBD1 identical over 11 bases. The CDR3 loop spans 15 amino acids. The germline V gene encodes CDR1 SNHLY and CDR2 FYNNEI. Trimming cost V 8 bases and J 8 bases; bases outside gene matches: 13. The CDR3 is CASEDAGTGGITQYF. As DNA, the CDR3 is TGTGCCAGCGAAGACGCCGGGACAGGGGGTATTACCCAGTACTTC.

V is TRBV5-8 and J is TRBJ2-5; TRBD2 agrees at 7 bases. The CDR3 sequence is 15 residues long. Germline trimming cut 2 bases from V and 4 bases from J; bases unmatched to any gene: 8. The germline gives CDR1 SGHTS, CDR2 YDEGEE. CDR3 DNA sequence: TGTGCCAGCAGCTTTTTTAGGACTAGTGCAGAGACCCAGTACTTC. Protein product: CASSFFRTSAETQYF.

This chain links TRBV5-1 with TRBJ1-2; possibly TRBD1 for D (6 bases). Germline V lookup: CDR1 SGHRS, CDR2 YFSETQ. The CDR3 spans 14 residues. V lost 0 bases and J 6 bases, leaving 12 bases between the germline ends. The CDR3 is CASSLDGRGNGYTF. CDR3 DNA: TGCGCCAGCAGCTTGGATGGTAGGGGGAATGGCTACACCTTC.

CDR3 nucleotides: TGTGCCAGTAGTATTGTAGACGGAGGGAACGAAAAACTGTTTTTT. It encodes CASSIVDGGNEKLFF. This sequence joins TRBV19 and TRBJ1-4, with D uncertain. CDR3 size: 15 residues. Germline loops: CDR1 LNHDA, CDR2 SQIVND (reference sequence). With 3 bases removed from V and 8 bases from J, the gap between germline ends came to 16 bases.

CDR3 bases: TGTGCCAGTAGTATGAGGCGAGGGAATGGTCAAGAGACCCAGTACTTC. Its protein is CASSMRRGNGQETQYF. The V and J genes are TRBV19 and TRBJ2-5, with D possibly matching TRBD2 (5 bases). Between the trimmed V and J ends, which lost 3 bases and 2 bases, there was a span of 16 bases. Germline lookup yields CDR1 LNHDA and CDR2 SQIVND (reference sequence). The CDR3 spans 16 residues.

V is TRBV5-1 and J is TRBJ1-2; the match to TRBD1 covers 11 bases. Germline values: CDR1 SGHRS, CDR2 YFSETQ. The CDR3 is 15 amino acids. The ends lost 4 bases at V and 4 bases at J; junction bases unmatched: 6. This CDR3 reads CASSATGTGGYGYTF. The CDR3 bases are TGCGCCAGCAGCGCAACCGGGACAGGGGGCTATGGCTACACCTTC.

The CDR3 nucleotides read TGTGCCAGCAGCGCCAACGAGGATACGCAGTATTTT. Its protein product is CASSANEDTQYF. J is TRBJ2-3 and V is TRBV9; D is unresolved. Per germline, CDR1 SGDLS and CDR2 YYNGEE. The germline V and J ends were trimmed by 3 bases and 6 bases, with 8 bases remaining between them. The CDR3 extends over 12 amino acids.

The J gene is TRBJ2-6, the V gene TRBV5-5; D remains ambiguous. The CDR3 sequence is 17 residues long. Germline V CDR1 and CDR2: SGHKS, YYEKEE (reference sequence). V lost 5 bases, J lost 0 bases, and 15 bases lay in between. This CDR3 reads CASSQTATSSGANVLTF. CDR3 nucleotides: TGTGCCAGCAGTCAAACTGCTACGAGCTCTGGGGCCAACGTCCTGACTTTC.

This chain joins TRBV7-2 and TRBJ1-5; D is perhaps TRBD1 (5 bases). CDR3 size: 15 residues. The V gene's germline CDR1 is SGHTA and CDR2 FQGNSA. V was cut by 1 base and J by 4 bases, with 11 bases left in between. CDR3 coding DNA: TGTGCCAGCAGCTTAGTCGGGGGGGAGAATCAGCCCCAGCATTTT. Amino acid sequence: CASSLVGGENQPQHF. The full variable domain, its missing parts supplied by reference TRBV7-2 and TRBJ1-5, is GAGVSQSPSNKVTEKGKDVELRCDPISGHTALYWYRQSLGQGLEFLIYFQGNSAPDKSGLPSDRFSAERTGGSVSTLTIQRTQQEDSAVYLCASSLVGGENQPQHFGDGTRLSIL.

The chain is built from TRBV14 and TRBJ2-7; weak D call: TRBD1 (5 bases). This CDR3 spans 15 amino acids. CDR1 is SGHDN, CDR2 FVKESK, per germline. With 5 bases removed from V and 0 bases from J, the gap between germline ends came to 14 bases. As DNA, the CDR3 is TGTGCCAGCAGCAAACAGGCCTATTCCTCCTACGAGCAGTACTTC. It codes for CASSKQAYSSYEQYF.

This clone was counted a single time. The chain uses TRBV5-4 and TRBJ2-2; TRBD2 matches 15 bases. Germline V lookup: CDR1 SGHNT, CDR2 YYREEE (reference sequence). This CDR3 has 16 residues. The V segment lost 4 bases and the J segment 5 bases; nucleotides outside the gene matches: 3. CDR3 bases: TGTGCCAGCAGCCGGACTAGCGGGGGGGGGACCGGGGAGCTGTTTTTT. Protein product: CASSRTSGGGTGELFF.

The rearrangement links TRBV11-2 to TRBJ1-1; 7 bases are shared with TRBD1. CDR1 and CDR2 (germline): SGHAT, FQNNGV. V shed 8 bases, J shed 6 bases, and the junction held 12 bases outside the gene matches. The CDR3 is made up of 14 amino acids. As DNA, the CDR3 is TGTGCCAGCCTCCCAGCAGGGGGTGATGCTGAAGCTTTCTTT. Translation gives CASLPAGGDAEAFF. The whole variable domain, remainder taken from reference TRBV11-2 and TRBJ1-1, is EAGVAQSPRYKIIEKRQSVAFWCNPISGHATLYWYQQILGQGPKLLIQFQNNGVVDDSQLPKDRFSAERLKGVDSTLKIQPAKLEDSAVYLCASLPAGGDAEAFFGQGTRLTVV.

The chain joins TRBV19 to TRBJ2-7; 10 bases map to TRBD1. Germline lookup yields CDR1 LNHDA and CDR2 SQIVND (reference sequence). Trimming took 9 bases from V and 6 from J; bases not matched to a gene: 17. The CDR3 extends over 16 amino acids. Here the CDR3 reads CASGAFGQGGNGEQYF. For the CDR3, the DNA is TGTGCCAGCGGGGCTTTCGGACAGGGGGGAAATGGCGAGCAGTACTTC.

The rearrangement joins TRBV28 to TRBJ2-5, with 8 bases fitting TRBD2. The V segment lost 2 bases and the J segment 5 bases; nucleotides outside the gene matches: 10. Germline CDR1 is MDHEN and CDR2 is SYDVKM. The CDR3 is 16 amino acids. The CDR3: CASSLGGAGDGETQYF. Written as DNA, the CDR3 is TGTGCCAGCAGTTTAGGGGGAGCGGGAGACGGGGAGACCCAGTACTTC.

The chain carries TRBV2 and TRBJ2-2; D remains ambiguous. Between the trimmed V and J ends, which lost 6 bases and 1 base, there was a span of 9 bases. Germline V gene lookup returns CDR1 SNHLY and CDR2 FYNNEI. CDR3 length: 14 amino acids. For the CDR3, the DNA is TGTGCCAGCAGCTACAACAGGAACACCGGGGAGCTGTTTTTT. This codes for CASSYNRNTGELFF. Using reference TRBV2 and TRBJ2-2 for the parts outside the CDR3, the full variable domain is EPEVTQTPSHQVTQMGQEVILRCVPISNHLYFYWYRQILGQKVEFLVSFYNNEISEKSEIFDDQFSVERPDGSNFTLKIRSTKLEDSAMYFCASSYNRNTGELFFGEGSRLTVL.

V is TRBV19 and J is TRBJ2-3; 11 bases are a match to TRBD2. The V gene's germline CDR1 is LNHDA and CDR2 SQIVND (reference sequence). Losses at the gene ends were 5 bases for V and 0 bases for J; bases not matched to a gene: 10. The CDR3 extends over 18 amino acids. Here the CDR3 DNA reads TGTGCCAGTAGTCGGGGGATAGCGGGAGGGCCGAGCACAGATACGCAGTATTTT. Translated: CASSRGIAGGPSTDTQYF.